This T cell receptor beta chain was observed in a study of blood T cells in healthy people across ages. Findings and caveats of the study: As age increased, TCR beta diversity per million T cells fell in a roughly linear fashion. The unsorted PBMCs prevented any conclusive comparison of naive versus antigen-experienced cells.

Each individual donor underwent a draw of approximately 9.8 milliliters of peripheral blood. Each sample used at least 6 million PBMCs. Primed by a sample-barcoded 5' primer and a J-beta primer mix, a second PCR proceeded for 7 to 11 cycles. MiXCR was run by TCRdb on the 5' RACE reads, yielding one entry per CDR3 protein. The top ten hold roughly 7% of the sample, which has about 1.4 million distinct CDR3 sequences, around 55% seen once. A word on this clonotype: Its target is unknown.

The clonotype was recovered from a man between 18 and 29 years old in good health. Sequenced material: blood.

CDR3 sequence (DNA): TGTGCCAGCAGTTACGAAGTGACGGGAGGCCTCTCCTATAATTCACCCCTCCACTTT. Its translation is CASSYEVTGGLSYNSPLHF. The chain recombines TRBV6-5 with TRBJ1-6; D unresolved. V lost 2 bases to trimming and J lost 0 bases, with 17 bases between them. The germline V gene encodes CDR1 MNHEY and CDR2 SVGAGI. The CDR3 is made up of 19 amino acids.